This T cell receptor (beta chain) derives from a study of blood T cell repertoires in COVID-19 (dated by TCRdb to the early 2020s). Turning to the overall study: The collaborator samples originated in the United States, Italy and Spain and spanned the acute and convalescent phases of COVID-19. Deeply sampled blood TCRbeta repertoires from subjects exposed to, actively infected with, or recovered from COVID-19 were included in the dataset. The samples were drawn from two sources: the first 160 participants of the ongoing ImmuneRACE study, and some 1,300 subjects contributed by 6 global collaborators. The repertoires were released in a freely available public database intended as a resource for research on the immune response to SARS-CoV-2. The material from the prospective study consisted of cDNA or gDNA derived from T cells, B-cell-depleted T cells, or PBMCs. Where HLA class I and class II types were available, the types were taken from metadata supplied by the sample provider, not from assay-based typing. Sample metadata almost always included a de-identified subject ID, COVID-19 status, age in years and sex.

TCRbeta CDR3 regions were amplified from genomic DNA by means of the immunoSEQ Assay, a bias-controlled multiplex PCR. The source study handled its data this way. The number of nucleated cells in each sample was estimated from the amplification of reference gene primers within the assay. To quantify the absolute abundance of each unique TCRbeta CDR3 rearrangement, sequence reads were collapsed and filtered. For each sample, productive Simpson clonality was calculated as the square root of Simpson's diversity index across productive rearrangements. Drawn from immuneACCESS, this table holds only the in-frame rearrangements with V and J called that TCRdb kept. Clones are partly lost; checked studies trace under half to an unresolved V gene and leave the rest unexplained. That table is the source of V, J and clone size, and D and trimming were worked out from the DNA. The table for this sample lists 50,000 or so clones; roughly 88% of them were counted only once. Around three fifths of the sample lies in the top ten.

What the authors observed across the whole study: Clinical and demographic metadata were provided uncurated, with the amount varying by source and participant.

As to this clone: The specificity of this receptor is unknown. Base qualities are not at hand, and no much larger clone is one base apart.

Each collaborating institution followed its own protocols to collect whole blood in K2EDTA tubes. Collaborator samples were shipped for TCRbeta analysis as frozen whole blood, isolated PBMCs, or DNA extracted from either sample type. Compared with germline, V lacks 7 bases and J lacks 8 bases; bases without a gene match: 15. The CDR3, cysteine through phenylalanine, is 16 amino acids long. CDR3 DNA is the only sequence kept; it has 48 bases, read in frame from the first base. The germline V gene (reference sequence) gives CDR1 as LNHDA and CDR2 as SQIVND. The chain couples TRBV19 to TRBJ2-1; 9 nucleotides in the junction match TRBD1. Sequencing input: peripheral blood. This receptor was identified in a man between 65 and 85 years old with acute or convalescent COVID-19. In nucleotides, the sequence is TGTGCCAGTACGGGAGCCACGAGACAGGGGGACGATGAGCAGTTCTTC. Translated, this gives CASTGATRQGDDEQFF.